The 24 T cell receptor beta chains in this list originate from one sample, sequenced in a study of molecular identifiers for immune sequencing clone quantification. Using its own MiXCR run on the PCR reads, TCRdb lists one record per CDR3 protein. The sample includes 460,000 or so distinct CDR3 sequences, over 20% of them seen just once. Material for sequencing was naive CD8+ T cells from blood, with Jurkat cell RNA spiked in. The subset denotes: FACS-sorted CD8+CD4-CCR7+CD45RA+ naive T cells. Every receptor here comes from a human donor in good health. Some libraries in this study had Jurkat cell RNA spiked in.

This clonotype came up many times. The chain uses TRBV11-2 and TRBJ2-4, with no clear D. The germline CDR1 and CDR2 sequences are SGHAT and FQNNGV. V shed 4 bases and J shed 0 bases, with 13 bases lying between them. There are 16 residues in the CDR3. The CDR3 loop reads CASSYGSLGAKNIQYF. DNA of the CDR3: TGTGCCAGCAGCTATGGTAGCCTGGGAGCCAAAAACATTCAGTACTTC.

This clonotype was seen repeatedly, ten times or more. The rearrangement uses TRBV28 and TRBJ1-1; no definite D call. CDR1 is MDHEN, CDR2 SYDVKM, per germline. This CDR3 comprises 12 residues. The ends were cut back, 3 bases at V and 7 bases at J, with 9 bases in the middle. The CDR3 region is CASSFGRGEAFF. The CDR3 DNA sequence: TGTGCCAGCAGTTTCGGCCGGGGTGAAGCTTTCTTT.

The chain links TRBV27 to TRBJ2-1; the D is unclear. The CDR3 has 15 residues. In germline, CDR1 is MNHEY, CDR2 SMNVEV (reference sequence). V lost 2 bases, J lost 4 bases, and 12 bases lay in between. CDR3 bases: TGTGCCAGCAGTTTAGAACAGTGGGGATACAATGAGCAGTTCTTC. Its protein product is CASSLEQWGYNEQFF.

The sample holds a few counts of this clonotype. This chain joins TRBV4-1 and TRBJ2-1; the D call may be TRBD1 or TRBD2 (5 bases each). The CDR3 consists of 15 residues. Germline V gives CDR1 MGHRA, CDR2 YSYEKL. Trimming stripped 1 base from V and 6 bases from J, with 13 bases between. Written as DNA, the CDR3 is TGCGCCAGCAGCCAAGCTTGGGCTGGGGGCAATGAGCAGTTCTTC. The encoded protein is CASSQAWAGGNEQFF.

The sample holds a few counts of this clonotype. The chain has TRBV19 and TRBJ2-1; D might be TRBD2 (5 bases). This CDR3 spans 15 amino acids. Germline V gene lookup returns CDR1 LNHDA and CDR2 SQIVND (reference sequence). V was pared by 3 bases and J by 10 bases, with 19 bases between. CDR3 nucleotide sequence: TGTGCCAGTAGTATTGGCACAAGGGCATCGGGGGAGCAGTTCTTC. Protein sequence: CASSIGTRASGEQFF.

This clonotype was counted only a few times. The chain couples TRBV28 to TRBJ2-7; tentative D call: TRBD2 (6 bases). The V gene's germline CDR1 is MDHEN and CDR2 SYDVKM. The CDR3 runs 17 residues. Trimming removed 2 bases from V and 5 bases from J, with 22 bases in between. CDR3 bases: TGTGCCAGCAGTTTAGGGGTCCGGGACTCGGGAAAAGACGAGCAGTACTTC. It encodes CASSLGVRDSGKDEQYF.

This clonotype has at least ten counts. The V call is TRBV13, the J call TRBJ2-3; 9 nucleotides align to TRBD1. Germline CDR1 reads PRHDT; CDR2 reads FYEKMQ (reference sequence). V lost 5 bases to trimming and J lost 4 bases; unmatched junction nucleotides: 10. This CDR3 region has 16 residues. The CDR3 loop is CASSPGQGEGADTQYF. CDR3 DNA: TGTGCCAGCAGCCCGGGACAGGGAGAGGGGGCAGATACGCAGTATTTT.

There are many counts of this clonotype. The chain uses TRBV7-9 and TRBJ2-3; the D is unclear. Germline CDR1 is SEHNR and CDR2 is FQNEAQ (reference sequence). Trimming removed 4 bases at V and 0 bases at J, with 5 bases between. The CDR3 totals 13 residues. The CDR3 sequence is CASSSPSTDTQYF. For the CDR3, the DNA is TGTGCCAGCAGCTCCCCAAGCACAGATACGCAGTATTTT. Together with reference TRBV7-9 and TRBJ2-3, the CDR3 gives the full variable domain: DTGVSQNPRHKITKRGQNVTFRCDPISEHNRLYWYRQTLGQGPEFLTYFQNEAQLEKSRLLSDRFSAERPKGSFSTLEIQRTEQGDSAMYLCASSSPSTDTQYFGPGTRLTVL.

Concerning this clonotype itself: Being one base from a much bigger clone, this may be a read error. The chain has TRBV29-1 and TRBJ2-5; 7 bases line up with TRBD1. From germline, CDR1 is SQVTM and CDR2 ANQGSEA. The CDR3 contains 14 residues. The CDR3 reads CGVEVRGFEETQYF. In DNA form, the CDR3 reads TGCGGCGTTGAGGTCAGGGGGTTTGAGGAGACCCAGTACTTC. Full variable domain (outside the CDR3, taken from reference TRBV29-1 and TRBJ2-5): SAVISQKPSRDICQRGTSLTIQCQVDSQVTMMFWYRQQPGQSLTLIATANQGSEATYESGFVIDKFPISRPNLTFSTLTVSNMSPEDSSIYLCGVEVRGFEETQYFGPGTRLLVL.

This clonotype was counted ten times or more. V and J are TRBV12-5 and TRBJ1-1; D remains ambiguous. Germline CDR1 LGHNT, CDR2 FRNRAP. The V end was cut by 1 base, the J end by 1 base, with 4 bases between. The CDR3 length is 13 residues. In DNA, the CDR3 is TGTGCTAGTGGTTTGGCAGAGAACACTGAAGCTTTCTTT. Its translation is CASGLAENTEAFF.

This clonotype was counted ten times or more. The CDR3 here is CASTSTESEYEQYF. In nucleotides, the CDR3 is TGTGCCAGCACCTCGACGGAGTCTGAGTACGAGCAGTACTTC. The chain uses TRBV7-9 and TRBJ2-7, with D hard to call. Trimming stripped 7 bases from V and 4 bases from J, with 17 bases between. The CDR3 length is 14 residues. The germline V gene has CDR1 SEHNR and CDR2 FQNEAQ (reference sequence).

This clonotype turned up a few times. The V and J genes are TRBV24-1 and TRBJ2-1; D is perhaps TRBD1 (6 bases). CDR1 is KGHDR and CDR2 is SFDVKD in the germline V gene. V dropped 5 bases and J dropped 4 bases, with 14 bases sitting between them. The CDR3 is 15 amino acids. The CDR3 region is CATSAQGSRYNEQFF. Here the CDR3 DNA reads TGTGCCACCAGTGCCCAGGGGTCGAGATACAATGAGCAGTTCTTC.

This clonotype was recorded at least ten times. The rearrangement uses TRBV5-3 and TRBJ1-5; D might be TRBD1 (6 bases). TRBV5-3 is placed among ORFs of uncertain function. This CDR3 contains 17 residues. Trimming left V 8 bases short and J 2 bases short, with 23 bases between. The CDR3 DNA is TGTGCCAGCAGCCCGGAACCAGGGGAAGGGGGCAATCAGCCCCAGCATTTT. Protein: CASSPEPGEGGNQPQHF.

This clonotype was detected many times. The V call is TRBV27, the J call TRBJ2-7; D is possibly TRBD1 (5 bases). Germline lookup yields CDR1 MNHEY and CDR2 SMNVEV (reference sequence). Trimming stripped 5 bases from V and 3 bases from J, with 11 bases between. CDR3 length: 13 residues. The CDR3 loop reads CASSLAGYYEQYF. CDR3 coding DNA: TGTGCCAGCAGTCTGGCAGGGTACTACGAGCAGTACTTC.

This chain uses TRBV20-1 with TRBJ1-2; 9 positions match TRBD1. Trimming took 8 bases from V and 8 from J; bases not matched to a gene: 12. CDR1 is DFQATT, CDR2 SNEGSKA, per germline (reference sequence). The CDR3 runs 13 residues. This CDR3 reads CSIPPGQGRGYTF. The DNA for the CDR3 is TGCAGTATACCCCCGGGACAGGGTAGAGGCTACACCTTC.

The genes are TRBV6-4 and TRBJ2-2, with unresolved D. The CDR3 covers 14 residues. V lost 6 bases and J lost 2, with 10 bases in between. CDR1 is MRHNA, CDR2 SNTAGT, per germline. Here the CDR3 reads CASSMGLNTGELFF. CDR3 sequence (DNA): TGTGCCAGCAGCATGGGTCTAAACACCGGGGAGCTGTTTTTT.

This clonotype was observed at least ten times. This sequence joins TRBV19 and TRBJ1-2; unclear D gene. The length of the CDR3 is 12 residues. CDR1 is LNHDA, CDR2 SQIVND, per germline (reference sequence). V was trimmed by 3 bases and J by 8 bases, leaving 10 bases between them. The CDR3 loop is CASSIGLQGYTF. The CDR3 DNA sequence: TGTGCCAGTAGTATTGGTCTGCAAGGCTACACCTTC.

The chain uses TRBV13 and TRBJ1-6; 8 positions match TRBD1. The CDR3 consists of 16 residues. The V and J ends lost 0 bases and 7 bases, in that order; junction bases with no gene match: 5. CDR1 and CDR2 (germline): PRHDT, FYEKMQ (reference sequence). The CDR3 region is CASSLGDRALNSPLHF. In nucleotides, the CDR3 is TGTGCCAGCAGCTTAGGGGACAGGGCTCTCAATTCACCCCTCCACTTT.

For this clonotype: A read error may explain this, as a much larger clone is one base away. The V and J genes are TRBV6-6 and TRBJ1-1; no clear D gene. The CDR3 spans 13 residues. The V and J ends lost 2 bases and 6 bases respectively, with 10 bases between them. Germline values: CDR1 MNHNY, CDR2 SVGAGI (reference sequence). CDR3 in DNA: TGTGCCAGCAGTTACGGGGTACCCGCTGAAGCTTTCTTT. The encoded protein is CASSYGVPAEAFF.

The J gene is TRBJ2-5, the V gene TRBV6-5; 10 bases are a match to TRBD1. The germline V gene encodes CDR1 MNHEY and CDR2 SVGAGI. V trimming: 5 bases; J trimming: 5 bases; junction bases outside the gene matches: 8. The CDR3 loop spans 15 amino acids. CDR3 DNA sequence: TGTGCCAGCAGTACAGACAGGGGGCCGATGGAGACCCAGTACTTC. This translates into CASSTDRGPMETQYF.

The table lists this clonotype with a few counts. This chain uses TRBV11-2 with TRBJ1-5, with TRBD1 as a possible D gene (6 bases). V was trimmed by 1 base and J by 6 bases, leaving 16 bases between them. Germline loops: CDR1 SGHAT, CDR2 FQNNGV. This CDR3 contains 16 residues. The chain's CDR3 is CASSLGGAGAIQPQHF. CDR3 sequence (DNA): TGTGCCAGCAGCTTAGGAGGGGCGGGGGCAATTCAGCCCCAGCATTTT.

This clonotype appeared many times. The chain joins TRBV29-1 to TRBJ1-1; D not certain. V gave up 1 base and J gave up 4 bases, with 10 bases separating them. The germline V gene encodes CDR1 SQVTM and CDR2 ANQGSEA. The CDR3 contains 13 residues. CDR3 sequence reads: CSVEGGVFTEAFF. The CDR3 coding sequence is TGCAGCGTTGAAGGAGGAGTCTTCACTGAAGCTTTCTTT.

This clonotype was counted at least ten times. The chain couples TRBV29-1 to TRBJ1-2, with 8 bases matching TRBD1. The CDR3 is 13 amino acids. Germline values: CDR1 SQVTM, CDR2 ANQGSEA. Trimming removed 4 bases from V and 7 bases from J; junction bases left unmatched: 8. The CDR3 coding sequence is TGCAGCGTTGTCGGTCAGGGGGCGCTTGGCTACACCTTC. Its translation is CSVVGQGALGYTF.

As for this clonotype: This may be a read error: a much more frequent sequence differs by one nucleotide. This chain joins TRBV12-3 or TRBV12-4 and TRBJ2-5, with D perhaps matching TRBD1 (6 bases). The CDR3 covers 15 residues. V was trimmed by 9 bases and J by 7 bases, leaving 24 bases between them. CDR3 bases: TGTGCCAGTTCCCCCGGGCACGACAGGAAAGGGACCCAGTACTTC. Amino acid sequence: CASSPGHDRKGTQYF.